Here is one T cell receptor beta chain with its context. The sample belongs to a study of blood T cell repertoires in COVID-19. Germline CDR1 and CDR2: GTSNPN and SVGIG (reference sequence). V was clipped by 5 bases and J by 0 bases, with 5 bases between them. CDR3 length: 12 amino acids. Repertoires were generated with immunoSEQ multiplex PCR, while TCRdb's copy carries only in-frame clones and drops some. The sample lists about 530,000 clones, roughly 91% occurring once. The rearrangement joins TRBV30 to TRBJ1-5; D not certain. Specimen: peripheral blood. The receptor was derived from a woman aged 45-59 years with COVID-19, enrolled during active disease. The CDR3 loop reads CAWQNSNQPQHF. The CDR3, as DNA: TGTGCCTGGCAGAATAGCAATCAGCCCCAGCATTTT.